Shown below are 25 T cell receptor beta chains from a single sample sequenced in a study of blood T cell repertoires in COVID-19. The assay was immunoSEQ multiplex PCR, and TCRdb's table has in-frame clones only and misses some. The table shows 250,000 to 350,000 clones, with around 87% occurring only once. The sequenced sample was PBMCs or T cells enriched from blood (not recorded which). These TCRs come from a woman aged 25 to 39 who had recovered from COVID-19.

In this sample, this clone turned up once. The chain combines TRBV5-1 with TRBJ1-1; 9 bases are a match to TRBD1. The germline V gene encodes CDR1 SGHRS and CDR2 YFSETQ. The junction had 10 bases not matched to a gene; V was cut back by 3 bases and J by 7 bases. This CDR3 region has 15 residues. The CDR3 loop reads CASSSTTGTGLEAFF. CDR3 in DNA: TGCGCCAGCAGCTCAACCACCGGGACAGGGCTTGAAGCTTTCTTT.

The count of this clone is one. The rearrangement uses TRBV18 and TRBJ1-3; 8 bases map to TRBD1. This CDR3 is built from 17 residues. Germline CDR1 KGHSH, CDR2 LQKENI. J was trimmed by 0 bases and V by 2 bases; bases with no gene match: 6. The CDR3 loop reads CASSPGGTGYSGNTIYF. In DNA, the CDR3 is TGTGCCAGCTCACCAGGGGGGACAGGCTACTCTGGAAACACCATATATTTT.

The V gene is TRBV7-9, the J gene TRBJ1-2; a weak D match, TRBD1 (5 bases). V gave up 3 bases and J gave up 3 bases, with 11 bases separating them. Germline V gives CDR1 SEHNR, CDR2 FQNEAQ (reference sequence). The CDR3 loop spans 14 amino acids. CDR3 sequence (DNA): TGTGCCAGCAGCTTCCATGCGGGGGACTATGGCTACACCTTC. It translates to CASSFHAGDYGYTF.

This rearrangement joins TRBV4-1 to TRBJ1-5; 9 nucleotides agree with TRBD1. Germline V lookup: CDR1 MGHRA, CDR2 YSYEKL. The V and J ends lost 1 base and 6 bases, in that order; junction bases with no gene match: 13. The CDR3 runs to 18 residues. DNA for the CDR3: TGCGCCAGCAGCCAAGGACAGGGGGGCTTGGTTGGAACTCAGCCCCAGCATTTT. It yields the protein CASSQGQGGLVGTQPQHF.

The chain links TRBV7-2 to TRBJ2-7, with 9 bases fitting TRBD1. This CDR3 has 14 residues. CDR1 is SGHTA and CDR2 is FQGNSA in the germline V gene. The V segment lost 4 bases and the J segment 2 bases; nucleotides outside the gene matches: 3. The CDR3 reads CASSSWTGAYEQYF. The CDR3 DNA reads TGTGCCAGCAGCTCCTGGACAGGGGCCTACGAGCAGTACTTC.

This clone was picked up one time. This chain links TRBV7-2 with TRBJ2-1, with D possibly matching TRBD1 (6 bases). This CDR3 region has 16 residues. V shed 3 bases and J shed 4 bases, with 16 bases lying between them. Germline values: CDR1 SGHTA, CDR2 FQGNSA. The CDR3, as DNA: TGTGCCAGCAGCTTCGGCCCAACCGGACAGTACAATGAGCAGTTCTTC. This gives the protein CASSFGPTGQYNEQFF.

The rearrangement joins TRBV7-2 to TRBJ2-1; 7 positions match TRBD1. In germline, CDR1 is SGHTA, CDR2 FQGNSA. V shed 5 bases and J 2 bases; nucleotides not matched to a gene: 9. The CDR3 is 16 residues long. The CDR3 bases are TGTGCCAGCAGCCTTGCAGGGGGTTTGGCCTACAATGAGCAGTTCTTC. It translates to CASSLAGGLAYNEQFF.

The V and J genes are TRBV11-3 and TRBJ2-1; TRBD2 matches 9 bases. The junction had 8 bases not matched to a gene; V was cut back by 1 base and J by 10 bases. Per germline, CDR1 SGHNT and CDR2 YENEEA. The CDR3 spans 15 residues. The CDR3 sequence: CASSLGGGGAGEQFF. As DNA, the CDR3 is TGTGCCAGCAGCTTAGGCGGCGGGGGGGCCGGCGAGCAGTTCTTC.

The V gene is TRBV19, the J gene TRBJ1-1; 8 nucleotides match TRBD1. The CDR3 consists of 13 residues. V dropped 2 bases and J dropped 7; count of bases not matched to a gene: 3. CDR1 is LNHDA and CDR2 is SQIVND in the germline V gene (reference sequence). The CDR3 region has the DNA TGTGCCAGTAGTATACGACAGGGGATTGAAGCTTTCTTT. This encodes CASSIRQGIEAFF.

V is TRBV18 and J is TRBJ2-2; 8 bases line up with TRBD1. Germline V lookup: CDR1 KGHSH, CDR2 LQKENI. The CDR3 runs to 18 residues. Unmatched junction bases numbered 9, after V lost 0 bases and J lost 3 bases. CDR3 sequence reads: CASSPPDFRGRDTGELFF. In nucleotides, the CDR3 is TGTGCCAGCTCACCACCGGATTTCAGGGGGCGAGACACCGGGGAGCTGTTTTTT.

The CDR3 loop reads CASGGHGTTNQPQHF. CDR3 coding DNA: TGTGCCAGCGGCGGTCACGGGACAACCAATCAGCCCCAGCATTTT. This chain links TRBV19 with TRBJ1-5; perhaps TRBD1 as D (6 bases). Deletions cut 9 bases from V and 3 bases from J, with 18 bases between. This CDR3 is built from 15 residues. Germline lookup yields CDR1 LNHDA and CDR2 SQIVND (reference sequence).

This clone has just a few counts. A read error may account for a junction end that differs from germline. This chain links TRBV6-1 with TRBJ1-2; TRBD1 matches 9 bases. CDR1 is MNHNS and CDR2 is SASEGT in the germline V gene. The CDR3 consists of 14 residues. As DNA, the CDR3 is TGTGCCAGCAGTGAACCCTATCGGGGACAGGGAGGTCTTTTC. This codes for CASSEPYRGQGGLF.

V and J are TRBV5-1 and TRBJ1-1; 7 bases match TRBD1. With V trimmed by 4 bases and J by 0 bases, 6 bases remained unmatched. The CDR3 is 15 amino acids. Germline lookup yields CDR1 SGHRS and CDR2 YFSETQ. The DNA for the CDR3 is TGCGCCAGCAGCCCTAAGACAGGGATGAACACTGAAGCTTTCTTT. The encoded protein is CASSPKTGMNTEAFF.

V and J are TRBV7-9 and TRBJ1-4; a possible D gene is TRBD1 (6 bases). Germline CDR1 and CDR2: SEHNR and FQNEAQ (reference sequence). The CDR3 runs 14 residues. V was clipped by 4 bases and J by 8 bases, with 14 bases between them. CDR3 coding DNA: TGTGCCAGCAGCTCCCCTGGGGGGGGCGAAAAACTGTTTTTT. It codes for CASSSPGGGEKLFF. Full variable domain (missing parts from reference TRBV7-9 and TRBJ1-4): DTGVSQNPRHKITKRGQNVTFRCDPISEHNRLYWYRQTLGQGPEFLTYFQNEAQLEKSRLLSDRFSAERPKGSFSTLEIQRTEQGDSAMYLCASSSPGGGEKLFFGSGTQLSVL.

The genes are TRBV4-2 and TRBJ2-5; 11 bases are a match to TRBD2. Germline loops: CDR1 LGHNA, CDR2 YNFKEQ. The CDR3 runs 18 residues. The J segment lost 5 bases and the V segment lost 0 bases, leaving 11 bases of the junction unmatched. DNA for the CDR3: TGTGCCAGCAGCCAAGATAGAACTAGCGGGGGCCGGGGGGAGACCCAGTACTTC. Protein product: CASSQDRTSGGRGETQYF.

The chain recombines TRBV7-2 with TRBJ1-6; tentatively, D is TRBD1 (5 bases). Germline values: CDR1 SGHTA, CDR2 FQGNSA. Deletions cut 1 base from V and 9 bases from J, with 19 bases between. This CDR3 is 17 amino acids long. The CDR3 coding sequence is TGTGCCAGCAGCTTAGTATCGGGAGGGATGGGGGGTTCACCCCTCCACTTT. It translates to CASSLVSGGMGGSPLHF.

This clone was picked up a small number of times. V and J are TRBV5-1 and TRBJ2-1; 7 positions match TRBD1. Germline-derived CDR1 and CDR2 are SGHRS and YFSETQ. The ends lost 6 bases at V and 0 bases at J; junction bases unmatched: 3. CDR3 length equals 14 residues. CDR3 protein: CASMDRSSYNEQFF. In nucleotides, the CDR3 is TGCGCCAGCATGGACAGGAGCTCCTACAATGAGCAGTTCTTC.

V and J are TRBV2 and TRBJ1-6; possibly TRBD1 for D (6 bases). This CDR3 has 16 amino acids. The germline CDR1 and CDR2 sequences are SNHLY and FYNNEI. V was cut by 6 bases and J by 6 bases, with 18 bases left in between. CDR3 in amino acids: CASRKGGGAGNSPLHF. CDR3 nucleotides: TGTGCCAGCAGAAAGGGGGGGGGCGCCGGTAATTCACCCCTCCACTTT.

This sequence joins TRBV28 and TRBJ2-1; D remains unclear. CDR3 length: 12 residues. Trimming took off 5 bases at V and 15 bases at J, with 17 bases between the two ends. Looked up from germline, CDR1 is MDHEN and CDR2 is SYDVKM. This chain's CDR3 is CASSTLTGFPFF. The DNA of the CDR3 is TGTGCCAGCAGTACCTTGACCGGGTTCCCGTTCTTC. Full variable domain (remainder filled in from reference TRBV28 and TRBJ2-1): DVKVTQSSRYLVKRTGEKVFLECVQDMDHENMFWYRQDPGLGLRLIYFSYDVKMKEKGDIPEGYSVSREKKERFSLILESASTNQTSMYLCASSTLTGFPFFGPGTRLTVL.

The V and J genes are TRBV2 and TRBJ1-2; the D is unclear. V lost 1 base and J 4 bases, leaving 4 bases between the germline ends. The CDR3 spans 12 residues. From germline, CDR1 is SNHLY and CDR2 FYNNEI. In DNA form, the CDR3 reads TGTGCCAGCAGTGAAGGCAGCTATGGCTACACCTTC. This sequence encodes CASSEGSYGYTF.

The chain recombines TRBV27 with TRBJ1-1; no definite D call. The CDR3 is 14 residues long. Trimming took 5 bases from V and 12 from J, leaving 22 bases between them. CDR1 and CDR2 (germline): MNHEY, SMNVEV (reference sequence). The CDR3 spells CASSPTGNLPRTFF. The CDR3 DNA reads TGTGCCAGCAGTCCAACCGGTAATCTCCCCAGGACTTTCTTT.

This clone was picked up a small number of times. This chain joins TRBV6-5 and TRBJ1-2; 9 bases are a match to TRBD1. The V segment lost 4 bases and the J segment 2 bases; nucleotides outside the gene matches: 8. The CDR3 has 16 residues. The germline gives CDR1 MNHEY, CDR2 SVGAGI. The CDR3 sequence: CASSSQLGTGNYGYTF. In DNA, the CDR3 is TGTGCCAGCAGTTCCCAATTAGGGACAGGGAACTATGGCTACACCTTC.

This sequence joins TRBV10-3 and TRBJ1-2; the match to TRBD1 covers 7 bases. Germline CDR1 is ENHRY and CDR2 is SYGVKD. V gave up 5 bases and J gave up 4 bases; unmatched junction bases: 7. The CDR3 covers 14 residues. The CDR3 protein is CAISLRQGPYGYTF. The CDR3 coding sequence is TGTGCCATCAGTCTTCGACAGGGACCCTATGGCTACACCTTC.

This clone was recorded once. The chain recombines TRBV5-6 with TRBJ1-2; a possible D gene is TRBD1 (5 bases). Germline V gene data show CDR1 as SGHDT and CDR2 as YYEEEE. The CDR3 runs 16 residues. Deletions cut 1 base from V and 3 bases from J, with 16 bases between. In DNA, the CDR3 is TGTGCCAGCAGCTTGTTCTCGCAGGGCGGCCACTATGGCTACACCTTC. Amino acids: CASSLFSQGGHYGYTF. The whole variable domain, remainder taken from reference TRBV5-6 and TRBJ1-2, is DAGVTQSPTHLIKTRGQQVTLRCSPKSGHDTVSWYQQALGQGPQFIFQYYEEEERQRGNFPDRFSGHQFPNYSSELNVNALLLGDSALYLCASSLFSQGGHYGYTFGSGTRLTVV.

This chain links TRBV15 with TRBJ1-2, with 9 bases matching TRBD1. CDR3 length: 12 residues. J lost 6 bases, V lost 6 bases, and 2 bases had no gene match. Germline lookup yields CDR1 LNHNV and CDR2 YYDKDF (reference sequence). In DNA, the CDR3 is TGTGCCACCAGGGGACAGGGTAATGGCTACACCTTC. It is translated as CATRGQGNGYTF.